Following are 21 T cell receptor beta chains from one sample sequenced in a study of response to subunit inactivated influenza vaccine. MiXCR, run by TCRdb on the RT-PCR reads, gives a single entry per CDR3 protein. The sample yields 530,000 or so distinct CDR3 sequences, roughly 23% seen once. This sample comprised CD4+ T cells sorted from PBMCs, obtained less than 6 days after vaccination. The receptors come from a man aged 50 to 59 who received an inactivated influenza vaccine.

This clonotype was detected once. CDR3: CATGVGGQYNEQFF. The CDR3 nucleotides read TGTGCCACCGGGGTCGGAGGACAGTACAATGAGCAGTTCTTC. The chain couples TRBV24-1 to TRBJ2-1; a possible D gene is TRBD1 (6 bases). From germline, CDR1 is KGHDR and CDR2 SFDVKD. V shed 9 bases and J shed 4 bases, with 15 bases lying between them. This CDR3 spans 14 amino acids.

The chain is built from TRBV11-3 and TRBJ2-3; D is ambiguous. Germline V gives CDR1 SGHNT, CDR2 YENEEA. This CDR3 has 13 residues. V was shortened by 3 bases and J by 6 bases, with 10 bases between the two germline ends. Here the CDR3 DNA reads TGTGCCAGCAGCTTGCCCGGGTTTGATACGCAGTATTTT. Translation: CASSLPGFDTQYF.

The chain employs TRBV12-3 or TRBV12-4 and TRBJ2-7; D not certain. Trimming left V 5 bases short and J 7 bases short, with 18 bases between. This CDR3 is 14 amino acids long. The DNA of the CDR3 is TGTGCCAGCAGTCCACGGCGCGAGACACGGGAGCAGTACTTC. Translated: CASSPRRETREQYF.

The chain has TRBV4-3 and TRBJ2-1; D may be TRBD2 (5 bases). Trimming took 2 bases from V and 6 from J, leaving 5 bases between them. The CDR3 is 12 residues long. Germline lookup yields CDR1 LGHNA and CDR2 YSLEER. CDR3 amino acids: CASSQTSNEQFF. The CDR3 DNA reads TGCGCCAGCAGCCAAACTAGCAATGAGCAGTTCTTC.

The genes are TRBV6-1 and TRBJ1-5, with TRBD1 as a possible D gene (6 bases). Per the germline V gene, CDR1 is MNHNS and CDR2 is SASEGT. V was clipped by 7 bases and J by 4 bases, with 17 bases between them. The CDR3 is 15 amino acids. CDR3 in DNA: TGTGCCAGCAATGGGTTACAGGGTTATAATCAGCCCCAGCATTTT. It yields the protein CASNGLQGYNQPQHF.

This clonotype showed up many times. The gene calls are TRBV14 and TRBJ2-1; 7 nucleotides match TRBD2. The CDR3 has 19 residues. J lost 4 bases, V lost 4 bases, and 19 bases had no gene match. Germline-derived CDR1 and CDR2 are SGHDN and FVKESK. For the CDR3, the DNA is TGTGCCAGCAGCCGCTACTTCTCCCCTAGCGGACCCTTTTACAATGAGCAGTTCTTC. It is translated as CASSRYFSPSGPFYNEQFF.

This clonotype came up a few times. The chain combines TRBV5-5 with TRBJ2-5; perhaps TRBD1 as D (6 bases). The CDR3 is 12 residues long. Germline V gene sequence: CDR1 SGHKS, CDR2 YYEKEE (reference sequence). The V end was cut by 9 bases, the J end by 5 bases, with 14 bases between. CDR3 residues: CANNYRDETQYF. DNA for the CDR3: TGTGCCAACAATTACAGGGACGAGACCCAGTACTTC.

The chain recombines TRBV6-5 with TRBJ1-6; a weak D match, TRBD1 (5 bases). V shed 1 base and J shed 7 bases, with 5 bases lying between them. Germline V CDR1 and CDR2: MNHEY, SVGAGI. There are 13 residues in the CDR3. Here the CDR3 DNA reads TGTGCCAGCAGTTACTACAGGAATTCACCCCTCCACTTT. This codes for CASSYYRNSPLHF.

The chain recombines TRBV10-3 with TRBJ2-7, with 7 bases lining up with TRBD1. The germline gives CDR1 ENHRY, CDR2 SYGVKD. V shed 6 bases, J shed 6 bases, and the junction held 14 bases outside the gene matches. The CDR3 covers 15 residues. This chain's CDR3 is CAIRGRDRDLFEQYF. The CDR3 DNA reads as TGTGCCATCAGGGGTCGCGACAGGGACCTATTCGAGCAGTACTTC.

This clonotype was detected ten times or more. The V and J genes are TRBV3-1 and TRBJ2-7; 9 nucleotides match TRBD2. The CDR3 sequence is 16 residues long. V shed 4 bases, J shed 0 bases, and the junction held 7 bases outside the gene matches. In germline, CDR1 is LGHDT, CDR2 YNNKEL (reference sequence). CDR3 region: CASSPEGGRASYEQYF. DNA of the CDR3: TGTGCCAGCAGCCCCGAAGGCGGGAGGGCCTCCTACGAGCAGTACTTC.

The CDR3 DNA sequence: TGTGCCAGCTCACAAGCCGGGACAGCCTACGAGCAGTACTTC. Residues: CASSQAGTAYEQYF. The rearrangement uses TRBV18 and TRBJ2-7; 7 nucleotides agree with TRBD1. V lost 4 bases and J lost 2; bases outside the gene matches: 5. CDR1 and CDR2 (germline): KGHSH, LQKENI. The length of the CDR3 is 14 residues.

This clonotype has at least ten counts. This rearrangement joins TRBV5-1 to TRBJ2-5; TRBD1 aligns across 8 bases. Per the germline V gene, CDR1 is SGHRS and CDR2 is YFSETQ. This CDR3 is built from 14 residues. Trimming removed 7 bases from V and 2 bases from J; junction bases left unmatched: 7. This CDR3 reads CASGLTGAQETQYF. For the CDR3, the DNA is TGCGCCAGCGGACTGACAGGGGCACAAGAGACCCAGTACTTC. The variable domain in full, with the rest retrieved from reference TRBV5-1 and TRBJ2-5, is KAGVTQTPRYLIKTRGQQVTLSCSPISGHRSVSWYQQTPGQGLQFLFEYFSETQRNKGNFPGRFSGRQFSNSRSEMNVSTLELGDSALYLCASGLTGAQETQYFGPGTRLLVL.

This clonotype came up a few times. The rearrangement links TRBV5-6 to TRBJ2-1, with a possible D match to TRBD1 (6 bases). The CDR3 contains 16 residues. V lost 0 bases to trimming and J lost 2 bases, with 12 bases between them. CDR1 is SGHDT and CDR2 is YYEEEE in the germline V gene. In DNA form, the CDR3 reads TGTGCCAGCAGCTTGGATAGGGACAAGGCCTACAATGAGCAGTTCTTC. Its protein product is CASSLDRDKAYNEQFF.

V gene TRBV18 combines with J gene TRBJ1-1; no reliable D call. The germline V gene encodes CDR1 KGHSH and CDR2 LQKENI. V lost 0 bases, J lost 7 bases, and 9 bases lay in between. This CDR3 is built from 13 residues. CDR3 bases: TGTGCCAGCTCACCACCGGTCGGTTTTGAAGCTTTCTTT. Translation: CASSPPVGFEAFF.

The chain couples TRBV20-1 to TRBJ1-4; a possible D gene is TRBD1 (6 bases). Germline V CDR1 and CDR2: DFQATT, SNEGSKA (reference sequence). The CDR3 totals 16 residues. Trimming removed 1 base from V and 0 bases from J, with 12 bases in between. The chain's CDR3 is CSARAARGPTNEKLFF. The CDR3, as DNA: TGCAGTGCTAGAGCTGCCAGGGGACCAACTAATGAAAAACTGTTTTTT.

This clonotype was counted only a few times. V and J are TRBV7-2 and TRBJ1-5, with TRBD1 matching over 11 bases. The CDR3 runs 15 residues. Trimming at V came to 1 base and at J to 7 bases, leaving 3 bases not matched to a gene. CDR1 and CDR2 from the germline V gene are SGHTA and FQGNSA. CDR3 bases: TGTGCCAGCAGCTTAGAGGGGACAGGGGGACAGCCCCAGCATTTT. This encodes CASSLEGTGGQPQHF.

V usage is TRBV20-1 and J usage is TRBJ2-7; 15 nucleotides match TRBD2. From germline, CDR1 is DFQATT and CDR2 SNEGSKA (reference sequence). This CDR3 spans 14 amino acids. V shed 4 bases, J shed 4 bases, and the junction held 2 bases outside the gene matches. CDR3: CSATGTSGGYEQYF. CDR3 nucleotide sequence: TGCAGTGCTACCGGGACTAGCGGGGGGTACGAGCAGTACTTC.

The chain carries TRBV6-6 and TRBJ2-7; no reliable D call. The V and J ends lost 5 bases and 3 bases respectively, with 8 bases between them. In germline, CDR1 is MNHNY, CDR2 SVGAGI (reference sequence). This CDR3 has 12 residues. As DNA, the CDR3 is TGTGCCAGCAGTGGCCAGAACTACGAGCAGTACTTC. Its protein product is CASSGQNYEQYF.

This clonotype was seen a handful of times. The rearrangement uses TRBV28 and TRBJ2-7, with 7 bases that match TRBD1. V shed 3 bases and J 2 bases; nucleotides not matched to a gene: 4. The CDR3 contains 14 residues. The germline V gene encodes CDR1 MDHEN and CDR2 SYDVKM. DNA of the CDR3: TGTGCCAGCAGTTTGGGACAGAACCCCTACGAGCAGTACTTC. Its translation is CASSLGQNPYEQYF.

The gene calls are TRBV29-1 and TRBJ2-7, with 8 positions matching TRBD2. With 4 bases clipped from V and 0 bases from J, the junction kept 5 bases outside the gene matches. This CDR3 has 14 residues. Per germline, CDR1 SQVTM and CDR2 ANQGSEA. The CDR3 here is CSVAGGGNSYEQYF. The CDR3, as DNA: TGCAGCGTTGCCGGGGGGGGAAACTCCTACGAGCAGTACTTC.

Only one count was recorded for this clonotype. V and J are TRBV12-5 and TRBJ1-5; unclear D gene. Looked up from germline, CDR1 is LGHNT and CDR2 is FRNRAP. The CDR3 has 15 residues. Deletions cut 6 bases from V and 0 bases from J, with 12 bases between. Here the CDR3 reads CASGTEGYSNQPQHF. CDR3 bases: TGTGCTAGTGGGACCGAGGGCTATAGCAATCAGCCCCAGCATTTT.